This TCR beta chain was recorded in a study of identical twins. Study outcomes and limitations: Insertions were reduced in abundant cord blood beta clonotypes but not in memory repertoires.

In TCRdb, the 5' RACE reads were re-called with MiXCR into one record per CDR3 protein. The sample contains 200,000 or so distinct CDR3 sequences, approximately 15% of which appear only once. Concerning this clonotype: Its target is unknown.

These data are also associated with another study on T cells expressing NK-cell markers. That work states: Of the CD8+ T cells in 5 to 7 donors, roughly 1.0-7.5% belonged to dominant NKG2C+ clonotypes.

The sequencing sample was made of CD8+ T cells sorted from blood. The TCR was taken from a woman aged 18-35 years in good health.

The CDR3 DNA is TGCGCCAGCAGCTTGGTCTGGGGCAATGAGCAGTTCTTC. This gives the protein CASSLVWGNEQFF. The chain carries TRBV5-1 and TRBJ2-1; no definite D call. The CDR3 sequence is 13 residues long. V shed 0 bases and J shed 6 bases, with 7 bases lying between them. The germline gives CDR1 SGHRS, CDR2 YFSETQ.